Following are 5 T cell receptor beta chains from one sample sequenced in a study of beta chain features in type 1 diabetes. Expressed TCRB transcripts were sequenced, since all the RNA that had been isolated was reverse transcribed. Sequencing used immunoSEQ multiplex PCR; TCRdb keeps in-frame clones, though not all of them. The table has hundreds of thousands of clones, about a sixth seen once; the top ten hold roughly 0.025%. Sequencing was carried out using naive CD4+ T cells from blood. Receptors originate from a woman under 30 in good health.

This clone was seen a handful of times. This sample also contains other DNA sequences that code for the same CDR3. The gene calls are TRBV5-1 and TRBJ2-7; 7 bases align to TRBD1. The CDR3 covers 14 residues. Germline assignment: CDR1 SGHRS and CDR2 YFSETQ. Trimming cost V 4 bases and J 2 bases; bases outside gene matches: 6. The CDR3 region has the DNA TGCGCCAGCAGCCGCACCGGGACAGCCTACGAGCAGTACTTC. Encoded protein: CASSRTGTAYEQYF.

This clone appeared a few times. The sample has other DNA sequences that encode this CDR3 too. The V call is TRBV6-5, the J call TRBJ1-5; D call uncertain. This CDR3 contains 15 residues. Germline CDR1 MNHEY, CDR2 SVGAGI. The V and J ends lost 0 bases and 4 bases respectively, with 10 bases between them. The CDR3 here is CASSYSRTGNQPQHF. CDR3 bases: TGTGCCAGCAGTTACTCGCGGACGGGTAATCAGCCCCAGCATTTT.

This clone came up a few times. V gene TRBV7-9 combines with J gene TRBJ2-5; TRBD1 aligns across 8 bases. Germline CDR1 reads SEHNR; CDR2 reads FQNEAQ (reference sequence). This CDR3 contains 17 residues. V lost 2 bases, J lost 4 bases, and 12 bases stayed unmatched. The CDR3 nucleotides are TGTGCCAGCAGCTTATCCCGGAGGACAGGGCGGGGAGAGACCCAGTACTTC. Translation: CASSLSRRTGRGETQYF.

The CDR3 DNA is TGTGCCAGCAGCTTAGATCGCCCAGGGTTCCTAGACAGGGATTCTTCCGAGCAGTACTTC. Protein sequence: CASSLDRPGFLDRDSSEQYF. The V gene is TRBV11-2, the J gene TRBJ2-7, with 7 positions matching TRBD1. CDR1 and CDR2 (germline): SGHAT, FQNNGV. There are 20 residues in the CDR3. The ends lost 0 bases at V and 6 bases at J; junction bases unmatched: 23.

The table lists this clone with a few counts. The genes are TRBV4-1 and TRBJ1-1, with 10 positions matching TRBD1. The V segment lost 3 bases and the J segment 5 bases; nucleotides outside the gene matches: 15. The CDR3 runs 18 residues. CDR1 is MGHRA and CDR2 is YSYEKL in the germline V gene. Written as DNA, the CDR3 is TGCGCCAGCAGCCACCCTCATAAGACAGGGGGCGGGAAAACTGAAGCTTTCTTT. This translates into CASSHPHKTGGGKTEAFF.